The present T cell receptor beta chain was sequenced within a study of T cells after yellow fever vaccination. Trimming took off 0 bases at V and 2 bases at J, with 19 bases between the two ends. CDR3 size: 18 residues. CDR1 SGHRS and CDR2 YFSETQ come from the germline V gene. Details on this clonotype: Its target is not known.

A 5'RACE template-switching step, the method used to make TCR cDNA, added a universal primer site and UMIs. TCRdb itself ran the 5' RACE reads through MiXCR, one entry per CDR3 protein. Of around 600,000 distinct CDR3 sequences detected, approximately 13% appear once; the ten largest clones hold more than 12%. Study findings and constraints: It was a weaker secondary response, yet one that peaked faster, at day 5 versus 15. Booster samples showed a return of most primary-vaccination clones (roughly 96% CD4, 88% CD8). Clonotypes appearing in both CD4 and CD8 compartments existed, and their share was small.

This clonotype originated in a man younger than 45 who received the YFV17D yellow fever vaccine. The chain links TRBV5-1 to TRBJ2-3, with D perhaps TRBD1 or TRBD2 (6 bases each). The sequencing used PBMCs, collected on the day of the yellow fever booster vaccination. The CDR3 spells CASSLDLPRGGITDTQYF. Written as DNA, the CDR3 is TGCGCCAGCAGCTTGGATTTGCCTAGAGGGGGGATCACAGATACGCAGTATTTT.